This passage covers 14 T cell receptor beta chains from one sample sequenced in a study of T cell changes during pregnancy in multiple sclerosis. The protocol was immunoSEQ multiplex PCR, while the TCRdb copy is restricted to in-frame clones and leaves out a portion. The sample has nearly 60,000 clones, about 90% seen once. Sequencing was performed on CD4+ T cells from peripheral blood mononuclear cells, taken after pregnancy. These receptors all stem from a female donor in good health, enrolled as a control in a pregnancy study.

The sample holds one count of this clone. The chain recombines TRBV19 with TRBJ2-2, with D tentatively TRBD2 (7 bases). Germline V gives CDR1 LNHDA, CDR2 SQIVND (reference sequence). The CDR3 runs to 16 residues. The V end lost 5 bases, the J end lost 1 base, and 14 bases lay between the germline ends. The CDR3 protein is CASSGGGPLNTGELFF. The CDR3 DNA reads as TGTGCCAGTAGTGGGGGGGGGCCACTGAACACCGGGGAGCTGTTTTTT.

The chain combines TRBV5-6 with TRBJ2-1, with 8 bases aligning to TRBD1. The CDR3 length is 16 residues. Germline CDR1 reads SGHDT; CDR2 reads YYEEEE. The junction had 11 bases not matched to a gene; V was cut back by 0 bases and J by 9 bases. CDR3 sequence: CASSLVGGTGGSEQFF. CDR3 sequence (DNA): TGTGCCAGCAGCTTGGTAGGGGGAACAGGGGGGAGTGAGCAGTTCTTC.

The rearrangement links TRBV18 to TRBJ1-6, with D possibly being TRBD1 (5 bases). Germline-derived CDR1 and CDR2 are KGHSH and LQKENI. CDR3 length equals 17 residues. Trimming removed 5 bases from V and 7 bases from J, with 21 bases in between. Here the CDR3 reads CASSTRAGRNNNSPLHF. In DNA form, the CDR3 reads TGTGCCAGCTCAACCCGGGCAGGGCGGAATAACAATTCACCCCTCCACTTT.

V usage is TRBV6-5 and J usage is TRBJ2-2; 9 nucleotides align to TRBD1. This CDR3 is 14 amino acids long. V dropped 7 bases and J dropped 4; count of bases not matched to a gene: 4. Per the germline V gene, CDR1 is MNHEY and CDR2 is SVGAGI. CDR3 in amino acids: CASKGQGGTGELFF. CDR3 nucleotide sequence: TGTGCCAGCAAGGGACAGGGAGGCACCGGGGAGCTGTTTTTT.

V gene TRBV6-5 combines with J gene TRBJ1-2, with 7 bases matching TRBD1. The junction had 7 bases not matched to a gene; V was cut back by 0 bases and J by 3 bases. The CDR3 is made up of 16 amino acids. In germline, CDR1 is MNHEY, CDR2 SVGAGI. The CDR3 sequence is CASSYSGTDHYYGYTF. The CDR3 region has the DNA TGTGCCAGCAGTTACTCCGGGACAGACCACTACTATGGCTACACCTTC.

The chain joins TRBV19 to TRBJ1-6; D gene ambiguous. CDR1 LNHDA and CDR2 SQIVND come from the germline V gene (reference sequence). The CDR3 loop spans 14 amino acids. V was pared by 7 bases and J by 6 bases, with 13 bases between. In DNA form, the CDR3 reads TGTGCCAGTACGAGGGCTACTAGTAATTCACCCCTCCACTTT. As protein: CASTRATSNSPLHF. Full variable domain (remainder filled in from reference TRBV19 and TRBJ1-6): DGGITQSPKYLFRKEGQNVTLSCEQNLNHDAMYWYRQDPGQGLRLIYYSQIVNDFQKGDIAEGYSVSREKKESFPLTVTSAQKNPTAFYLCASTRATSNSPLHFGNGTRLTVT.

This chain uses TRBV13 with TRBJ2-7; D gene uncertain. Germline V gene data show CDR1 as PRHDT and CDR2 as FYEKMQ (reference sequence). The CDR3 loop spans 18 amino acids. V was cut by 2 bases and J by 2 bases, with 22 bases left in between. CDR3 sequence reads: CASSLTSHGLGQPYEQYF. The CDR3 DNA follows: TGTGCCAGCAGCTTAACGAGCCATGGCCTAGGTCAACCCTACGAGCAGTACTTC.

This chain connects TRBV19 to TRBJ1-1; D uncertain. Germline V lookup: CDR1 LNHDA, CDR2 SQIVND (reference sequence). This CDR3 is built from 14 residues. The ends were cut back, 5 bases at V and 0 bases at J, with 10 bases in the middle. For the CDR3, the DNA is TGTGCCAGTAGTCCCCAGAAAATGAACACTGAAGCTTTCTTT. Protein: CASSPQKMNTEAFF.

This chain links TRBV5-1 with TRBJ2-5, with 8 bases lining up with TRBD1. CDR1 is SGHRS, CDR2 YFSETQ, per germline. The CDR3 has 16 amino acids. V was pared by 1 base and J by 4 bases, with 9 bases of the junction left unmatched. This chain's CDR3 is CASSLLGQGARETQYF. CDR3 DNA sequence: TGCGCCAGCAGCTTGTTGGGTCAGGGGGCTCGAGAGACCCAGTACTTC.

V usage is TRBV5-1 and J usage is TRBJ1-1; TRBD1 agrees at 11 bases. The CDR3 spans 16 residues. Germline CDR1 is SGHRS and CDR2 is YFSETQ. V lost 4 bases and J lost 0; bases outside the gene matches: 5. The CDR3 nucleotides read TGCGCCAGCAGCACCCGGGACAGGGGGTTGAACACTGAAGCTTTCTTT. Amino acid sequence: CASSTRDRGLNTEAFF.

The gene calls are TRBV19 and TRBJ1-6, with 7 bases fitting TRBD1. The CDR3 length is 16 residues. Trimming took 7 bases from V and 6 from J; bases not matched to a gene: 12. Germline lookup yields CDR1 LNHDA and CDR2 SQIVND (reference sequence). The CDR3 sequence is CASNEGQVLRNSPLHF. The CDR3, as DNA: TGTGCCAGTAACGAAGGACAGGTACTTCGTAATTCACCCCTCCACTTT.

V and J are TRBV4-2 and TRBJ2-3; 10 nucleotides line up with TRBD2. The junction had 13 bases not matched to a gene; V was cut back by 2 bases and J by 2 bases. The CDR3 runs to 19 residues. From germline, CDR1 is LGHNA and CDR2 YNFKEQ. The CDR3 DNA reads TGTGCCAGCAGCCAACCAGAGGGGGGTACTAGCGGGAACACAGATACGCAGTATTTT. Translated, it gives CASSQPEGGTSGNTDTQYF.

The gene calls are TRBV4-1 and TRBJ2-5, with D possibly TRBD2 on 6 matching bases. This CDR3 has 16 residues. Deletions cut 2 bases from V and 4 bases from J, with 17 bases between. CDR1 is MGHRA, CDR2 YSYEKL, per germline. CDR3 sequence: CASSQSPSGQTETQYF. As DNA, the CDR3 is TGCGCCAGCAGCCAAAGCCCGAGCGGGCAAACAGAGACCCAGTACTTC.

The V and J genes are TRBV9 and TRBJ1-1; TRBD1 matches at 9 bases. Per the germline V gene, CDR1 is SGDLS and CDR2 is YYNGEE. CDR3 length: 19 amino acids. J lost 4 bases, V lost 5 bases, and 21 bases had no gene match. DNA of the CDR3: TGTGCCAGCAGTTCTATCCCGGGACAGGGAGATAGGTCGGGCACTGAAGCTTTCTTT. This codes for CASSSIPGQGDRSGTEAFF.